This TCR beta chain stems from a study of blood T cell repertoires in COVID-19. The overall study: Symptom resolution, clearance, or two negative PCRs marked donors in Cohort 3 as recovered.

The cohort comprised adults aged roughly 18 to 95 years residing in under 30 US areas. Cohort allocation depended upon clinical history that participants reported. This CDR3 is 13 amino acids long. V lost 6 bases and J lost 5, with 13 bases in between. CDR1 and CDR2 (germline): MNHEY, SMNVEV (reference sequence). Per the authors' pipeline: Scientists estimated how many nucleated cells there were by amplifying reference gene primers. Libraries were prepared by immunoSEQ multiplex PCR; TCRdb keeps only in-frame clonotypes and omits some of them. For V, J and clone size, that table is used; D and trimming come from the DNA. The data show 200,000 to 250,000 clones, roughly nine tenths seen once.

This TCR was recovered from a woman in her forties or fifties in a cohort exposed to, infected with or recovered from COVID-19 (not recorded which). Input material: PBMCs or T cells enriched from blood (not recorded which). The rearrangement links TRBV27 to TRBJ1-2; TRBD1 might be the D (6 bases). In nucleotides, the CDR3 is TGTGCCAGCAGCCAGACAGGAACATATGGCTACACCTTC. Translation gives CASSQTGTYGYTF.